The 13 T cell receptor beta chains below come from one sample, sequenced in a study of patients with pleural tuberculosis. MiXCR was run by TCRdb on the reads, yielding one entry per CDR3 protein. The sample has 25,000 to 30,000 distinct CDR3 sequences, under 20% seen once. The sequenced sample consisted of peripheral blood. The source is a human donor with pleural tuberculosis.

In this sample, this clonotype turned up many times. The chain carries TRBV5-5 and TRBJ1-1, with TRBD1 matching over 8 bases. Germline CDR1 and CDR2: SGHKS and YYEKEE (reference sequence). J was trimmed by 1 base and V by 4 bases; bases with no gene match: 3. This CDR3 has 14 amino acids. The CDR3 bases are TGTGCCAGCAGCGACAGGGGCCAGAACACTGAAGCTTTCTTT. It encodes CASSDRGQNTEAFF.

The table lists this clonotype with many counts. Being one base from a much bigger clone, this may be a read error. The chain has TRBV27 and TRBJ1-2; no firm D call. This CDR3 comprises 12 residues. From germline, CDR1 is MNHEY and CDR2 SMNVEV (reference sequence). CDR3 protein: CASSEGRTGYAF. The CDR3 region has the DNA TGTGCCAGCAGTGAGGGCAGGACTGGCTACGCCTTC.

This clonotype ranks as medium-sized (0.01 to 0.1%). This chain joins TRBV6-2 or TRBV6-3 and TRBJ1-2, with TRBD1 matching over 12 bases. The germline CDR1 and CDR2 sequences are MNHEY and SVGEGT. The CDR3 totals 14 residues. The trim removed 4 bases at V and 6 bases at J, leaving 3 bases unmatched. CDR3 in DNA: TGTGCCAGCAGTTGGGACAGGGGGCTTGATGGCTACACCTTC. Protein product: CASSWDRGLDGYTF.

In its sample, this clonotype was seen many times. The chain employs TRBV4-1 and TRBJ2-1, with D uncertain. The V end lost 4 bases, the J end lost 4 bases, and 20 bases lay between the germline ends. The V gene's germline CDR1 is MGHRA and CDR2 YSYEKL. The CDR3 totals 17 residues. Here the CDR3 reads CASSRGASYSPYNEQFF. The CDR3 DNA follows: TGCGCCAGCAGCCGTGGAGCGTCATACAGCCCATACAATGAGCAGTTCTTC.

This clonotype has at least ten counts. The CDR3: CSLGRARGTDTQYF. CDR3 bases: TGCAGCCTTGGAAGGGCGAGAGGCACAGATACGCAGTATTTT. The rearrangement joins TRBV29-1 to TRBJ2-3, with D hard to call. Trimming removed 8 bases from V and 1 base from J, with 16 bases in between. Germline V lookup: CDR1 SQVTM, CDR2 ANQGSEA. The CDR3 is made up of 14 amino acids.

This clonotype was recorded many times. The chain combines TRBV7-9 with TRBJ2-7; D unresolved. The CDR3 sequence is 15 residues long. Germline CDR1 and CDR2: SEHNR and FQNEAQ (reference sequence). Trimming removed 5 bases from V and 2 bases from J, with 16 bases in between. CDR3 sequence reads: CASSPVGQNPYEQYF. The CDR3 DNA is TGTGCCAGCAGCCCTGTTGGGCAAAACCCCTACGAGCAGTACTTC.

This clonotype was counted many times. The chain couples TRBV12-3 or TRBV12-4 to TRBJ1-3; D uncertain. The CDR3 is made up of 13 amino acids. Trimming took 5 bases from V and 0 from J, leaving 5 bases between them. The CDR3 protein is CASSADSGNTIYF. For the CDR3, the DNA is TGTGCCAGCAGTGCGGACTCTGGAAACACCATATATTTT.

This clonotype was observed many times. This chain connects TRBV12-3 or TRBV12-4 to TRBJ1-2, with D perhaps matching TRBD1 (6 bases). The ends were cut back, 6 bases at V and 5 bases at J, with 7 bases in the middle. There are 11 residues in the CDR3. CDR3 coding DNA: TGTGCCAGCAGGGACAGATATGGCTACACCTTC. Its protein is CASRDRYGYTF.

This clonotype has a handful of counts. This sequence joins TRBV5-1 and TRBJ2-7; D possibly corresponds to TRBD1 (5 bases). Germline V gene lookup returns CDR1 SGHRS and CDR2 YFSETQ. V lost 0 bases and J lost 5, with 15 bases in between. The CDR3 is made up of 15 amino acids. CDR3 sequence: CASSLGWRQSDEQYF. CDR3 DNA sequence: TGCGCCAGCAGCTTGGGTTGGCGACAGTCCGACGAGCAGTACTTC.

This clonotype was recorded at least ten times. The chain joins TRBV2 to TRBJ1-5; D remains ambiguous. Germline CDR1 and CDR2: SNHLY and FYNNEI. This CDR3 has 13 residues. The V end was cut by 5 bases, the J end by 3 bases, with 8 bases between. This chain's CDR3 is CASSPESNQPQHF. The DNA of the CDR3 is TGTGCCAGCAGTCCAGAGTCCAATCAGCCCCAGCATTTT. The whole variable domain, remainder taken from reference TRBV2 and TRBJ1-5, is EPEVTQTPSHQVTQMGQEVILRCVPISNHLYFYWYRQILGQKVEFLVSFYNNEISEKSEIFDDQFSVERPDGSNFTLKIRSTKLEDSAMYFCASSPESNQPQHFGDGTRLSIL.

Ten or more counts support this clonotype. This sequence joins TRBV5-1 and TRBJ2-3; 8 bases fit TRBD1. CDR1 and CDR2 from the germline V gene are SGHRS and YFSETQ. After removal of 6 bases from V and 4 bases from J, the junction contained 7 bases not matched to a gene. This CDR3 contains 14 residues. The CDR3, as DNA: TGCGCCAGCACCACACAGGGGGTTGCAGATACGCAGTATTTT. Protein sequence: CASTTQGVADTQYF.

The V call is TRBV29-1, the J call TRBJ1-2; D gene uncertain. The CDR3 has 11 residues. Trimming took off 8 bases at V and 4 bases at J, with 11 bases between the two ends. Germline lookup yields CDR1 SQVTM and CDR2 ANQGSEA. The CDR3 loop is CSYLGVYGYTF. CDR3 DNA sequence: TGCAGCTATCTGGGTGTCTATGGCTACACCTTC.

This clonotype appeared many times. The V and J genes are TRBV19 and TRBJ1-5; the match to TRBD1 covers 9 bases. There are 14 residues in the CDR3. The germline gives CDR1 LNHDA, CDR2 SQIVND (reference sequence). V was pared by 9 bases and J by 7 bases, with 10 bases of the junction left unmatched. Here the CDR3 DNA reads TGTGCCAGCGGTGGGACAGGGAATGGACAGCCCCAGCATTTT. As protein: CASGGTGNGQPQHF.